What follows are 17 T cell receptor beta chains derived from one specimen sequenced in a study of cytomegalovirus exposure and HLA in healthy donors. The PCR was carried out with 60 Vbeta primers and 13 Jbeta primers. Sequenced by immunoSEQ multiplex PCR; TCRdb stores in-frame clones only, minus some. The data show under 110,000 clones, roughly 85% seen once. The specimen sequenced was PBMCs. Every receptor here comes from a man under 40 in good health and CMV-seronegative.

V usage is TRBV25-1 and J usage is TRBJ1-1; TRBD1 matches at 8 bases. With 7 bases clipped from V and 5 bases from J, the junction kept 6 bases outside the gene matches. Per the germline V gene, CDR1 is MGHDK and CDR2 is SYGVNS. The CDR3 is 13 amino acids. The CDR3 sequence is CASTEDRDTEAFF. The CDR3 DNA sequence: TGTGCCAGCACCGAGGACAGGGATACTGAAGCTTTCTTT.

The chain combines TRBV4-2 with TRBJ2-7; 8 bases match TRBD1. J lost 6 bases, V lost 0 bases, and 10 bases had no gene match. Germline V gene data show CDR1 as LGHNA and CDR2 as YNFKEQ. This CDR3 spans 16 amino acids. This chain's CDR3 is CASSQELSGGEFEQYF. As DNA, the CDR3 is TGTGCCAGCAGCCAAGAATTGTCAGGGGGCGAGTTCGAGCAGTACTTC.

The chain carries TRBV9 and TRBJ1-1; 7 bases are shared with TRBD1. From germline, CDR1 is SGDLS and CDR2 YYNGEE. Trimming at V came to 5 bases and at J to 4 bases, leaving 5 bases not matched to a gene. The CDR3 covers 13 residues. CDR3 sequence: CASSDTGVTEAFF. The CDR3 DNA follows: TGTGCCAGCAGTGACACAGGGGTCACTGAAGCTTTCTTT.

V is TRBV7-3 and J is TRBJ2-1; 7 nucleotides match TRBD2. Trimming took 2 bases from V and 15 from J; bases not matched to a gene: 7. The CDR3 runs to 12 residues. CDR1 is SGHTA and CDR2 is FQGTGA in the germline V gene. In DNA form, the CDR3 reads TGTGCCAGCAGCTTAGGAGGGAGGGAACGGTTCTTC. It yields the protein CASSLGGRERFF.

The V gene is TRBV11-2, the J gene TRBJ2-2; 8 positions match TRBD1. CDR3 length: 14 amino acids. Germline CDR1 is SGHAT and CDR2 is FQNNGV. The V segment lost 8 bases and the J segment 3 bases; nucleotides outside the gene matches: 5. CDR3 bases: TGTGCCAGCCTCGACAGGGGAGACACCGGGGAGCTGTTTTTT. Its protein is CASLDRGDTGELFF.

The genes are TRBV29-1 and TRBJ2-3; 10 bases are a match to TRBD2. Germline CDR1 reads SQVTM; CDR2 reads ANQGSEA. The CDR3 totals 17 residues. The V segment lost 0 bases and the J segment 5 bases; nucleotides outside the gene matches: 11. CDR3 nucleotide sequence: TGCAGCGTTGAAGAGACTAGCGGGCGAGGGCCTGGAGATACGCAGTATTTT. Protein sequence: CSVEETSGRGPGDTQYF.

The rearrangement uses TRBV7-3 and TRBJ1-1; TRBD1 might be the D (5 bases). The CDR3 is 15 residues long. Deletions cut 2 bases from V and 1 base from J, with 11 bases between. Germline CDR1 and CDR2: SGHTA and FQGTGA. The DNA for the CDR3 is TGTGCCAGCAGCTTATCGGCGACAGCGAACACTGAAGCTTTCTTT. It is translated as CASSLSATANTEAFF.

This rearrangement joins TRBV4-3 to TRBJ2-7; D is ambiguous. Germline V gene data show CDR1 as LGHNA and CDR2 as YSLEER. The CDR3 length is 15 residues. V lost 0 bases to trimming and J lost 0 bases, with 9 bases between them. The CDR3 DNA sequence: TGCGCCAGCAGCCAAGACTTTTCCTTCTCCTACGAGCAGTACTTC. This translates into CASSQDFSFSYEQYF.

This sequence joins TRBV2 and TRBJ1-2; tentative D call: TRBD1 (5 bases). This CDR3 contains 13 residues. CDR1 and CDR2 from the germline V gene are SNHLY and FYNNEI. Trimming shortened V by 11 bases and J by 4 bases, and 17 bases separated the two germline ends. CDR3 region: CAGDRVQSYGYTF. The CDR3 nucleotides read TGTGCCGGAGACAGAGTTCAGTCCTATGGCTACACCTTC.

V and J are TRBV25-1 and TRBJ2-7; D is perhaps TRBD1 (8 bases). Trimming took off 10 bases at V and 5 bases at J, with 21 bases between the two ends. Germline lookup yields CDR1 MGHDK and CDR2 SYGVNS. This CDR3 comprises 14 residues. The CDR3: CAIRGAGGGHEQYF. CDR3 nucleotide sequence: TGTGCCATCCGGGGGGCAGGGGGCGGACACGAGCAGTACTTC.

The chain has TRBV4-1 and TRBJ1-2, with unresolved D. With 0 bases removed from V and 3 bases from J, the gap between germline ends came to 17 bases. Germline values: CDR1 MGHRA, CDR2 YSYEKL. This CDR3 is 17 amino acids long. The CDR3 nucleotides read TGCGCCAGCAGCCAAGATTACGGGGTCTCGGATTACTATGGCTACACCTTC. This sequence encodes CASSQDYGVSDYYGYTF.

The genes are TRBV15 and TRBJ2-7; 11 positions agree with TRBD1. Germline values: CDR1 LNHNV, CDR2 YYDKDF (reference sequence). CDR3 size: 14 residues. Unmatched junction bases numbered 5, after V lost 8 bases and J lost 2 bases. CDR3 sequence reads: CATRSGQGAYEQYF. The DNA of the CDR3 is TGTGCCACCCGATCGGGACAGGGGGCCTACGAGCAGTACTTC.

The V gene is TRBV5-4, the J gene TRBJ2-3; weak D call: TRBD1 (6 bases). Germline lookup yields CDR1 SGHNT and CDR2 YYREEE (reference sequence). The V end was cut by 5 bases, the J end by 5 bases, with 12 bases between. The CDR3 contains 13 residues. CDR3 amino acids: CASRPLDRDTQYF. CDR3 nucleotide sequence: TGTGCCAGCAGGCCGCTGGACAGAGATACGCAGTATTTT. Complete variable domain (other parts from reference TRBV5-4 and TRBJ2-3): ETGVTQSPTHLIKTRGQQVTLRCSSQSGHNTVSWYQQALGQGPQFIFQYYREEENGRGNFPPRFSGLQFPNYSSELNVNALELDDSALYLCASRPLDRDTQYFGPGTRLTVL.

CDR3 sequence: CASSLGTGSTNEKLFF. CDR3 DNA sequence: TGTGCCAGCAGCTTGGGTACAGGATCAACTAATGAAAAACTGTTTTTT. The rearrangement links TRBV5-4 to TRBJ1-4; perhaps TRBD1 as D (5 bases). The CDR3 runs to 16 residues. In germline, CDR1 is SGHNT, CDR2 YYREEE (reference sequence). With 0 bases removed from V and 0 bases from J, the gap between germline ends came to 9 bases.

This sequence joins TRBV30 and TRBJ1-5; no clear D. V lost 2 bases to trimming and J lost 2 bases, with 10 bases between them. Per the germline V gene, CDR1 is GTSNPN and CDR2 is SVGIG (reference sequence). This CDR3 has 14 amino acids. The CDR3 region is CAWSSGFGNQPQHF. In nucleotides, the CDR3 is TGTGCCTGGAGTAGCGGTTTTGGCAATCAGCCCCAGCATTTT.

The genes are TRBV5-1 and TRBJ2-7, with TRBD1 matching 9 bases. V trimming: 3 bases; J trimming: 7 bases; junction bases outside the gene matches: 5. There are 13 residues in the CDR3. The germline gives CDR1 SGHRS, CDR2 YFSETQ. Here the CDR3 reads CASSSGQGPEQYF. DNA of the CDR3: TGCGCCAGCAGCTCCGGACAGGGGCCAGAGCAGTACTTC.

The chain links TRBV5-1 to TRBJ2-5, with 11 nucleotides matching TRBD2. V lost 7 bases and J lost 2; bases outside the gene matches: 7. The CDR3 has 15 residues. Germline values: CDR1 SGHRS, CDR2 YFSETQ. The CDR3 DNA is TGCGCCAGCGGTTCTAGCGGGGGGAATCAAGAGACCCAGTACTTC. Translation gives CASGSSGGNQETQYF.